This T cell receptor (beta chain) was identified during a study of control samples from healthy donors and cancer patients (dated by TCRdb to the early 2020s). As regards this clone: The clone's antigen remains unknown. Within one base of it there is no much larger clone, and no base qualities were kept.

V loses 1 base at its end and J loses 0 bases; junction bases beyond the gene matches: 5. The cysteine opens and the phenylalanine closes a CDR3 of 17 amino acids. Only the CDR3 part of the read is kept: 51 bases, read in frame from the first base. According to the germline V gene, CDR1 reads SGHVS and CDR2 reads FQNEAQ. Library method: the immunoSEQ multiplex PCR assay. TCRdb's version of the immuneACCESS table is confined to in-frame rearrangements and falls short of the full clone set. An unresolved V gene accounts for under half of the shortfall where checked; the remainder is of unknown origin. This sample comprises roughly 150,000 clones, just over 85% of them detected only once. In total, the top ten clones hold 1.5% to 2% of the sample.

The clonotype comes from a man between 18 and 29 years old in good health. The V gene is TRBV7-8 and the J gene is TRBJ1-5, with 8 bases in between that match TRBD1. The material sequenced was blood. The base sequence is TGTGCCAGCAGCTTAGATTCGGGACAGGCTAGCAATCAGCCCCAGCATTTT. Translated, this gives CASSLDSGQASNQPQHF.